Following are 23 T cell receptor beta chains from one sample sequenced in a study of CD8+ T cells in alopecia areata. Investigators isolated RNA and reverse transcribed it into cDNA to act as the sequencing template. Profiling relied on immunoSEQ multiplex PCR, and the TCRdb table lists in-frame clones only, not all of them. Of about 200,000 clones listed, more than 55% are singletons. Treatment: oral pan-JAK inhibitor, 5-10 mg twice daily. This specimen consisted of CD4+ T cells sorted from blood, obtained between weeks 49 and 50, from a patient treated with tofacitinib. These receptors all come from a human donor with alopecia areata.

This clone was seen only once. The CDR3 coding sequence is TGTGCCTGGAGTGGACAGGGGGCGACTAACTATGGCTACACCTTC. It is translated as CAWSGQGATNYGYTF. This sequence joins TRBV30 and TRBJ1-2; 10 nucleotides agree with TRBD1. Germline V gene data show CDR1 as GTSNPN and CDR2 as SVGIG (reference sequence). The CDR3 loop spans 15 amino acids. V was pared by 1 base and J by 0 bases, with 2 bases of the junction left unmatched.

The chain carries TRBV7-6 and TRBJ2-7; 8 bases are a match to TRBD2. From germline, CDR1 is SGHVS and CDR2 FNYEAQ. The CDR3 is 16 residues long. J lost 0 bases, V lost 1 base, and 5 bases had no gene match. The CDR3 sequence: CASSLVVAGSSYEQYF. CDR3 in DNA: TGTGCCAGCAGCTTAGTCGTAGCGGGGAGCTCCTACGAGCAGTACTTC.

Here the CDR3 DNA reads TGTGCCTGGAGTGTAGGAGGCCAGGAAGCTTTCTTT. Its protein is CAWSVGGQEAFF. The J gene is TRBJ1-1, the V gene TRBV30, with unresolved D. There are 12 residues in the CDR3. CDR1 and CDR2 (germline): GTSNPN, SVGIG (reference sequence). Trimming took off 0 bases at V and 8 bases at J, with 10 bases between the two ends. The full variable domain, completed using reference TRBV30 and TRBJ1-1, is SQTIHQWPATLVQPVGSPLSLECTVEGTSNPNLYWYRQAAGRGLQLLFYSVGIGQISSEVPQNLSASRPQDRQFILSSKKLLLSDSGFYLCAWSVGGQEAFFGQGTRLTVV.

This clone showed up just once. The chain recombines TRBV11-2 with TRBJ1-2, with TRBD1 matching over 8 bases. J was trimmed by 6 bases and V by 5 bases; bases with no gene match: 8. The CDR3 totals 14 residues. Per the germline V gene, CDR1 is SGHAT and CDR2 is FQNNGV. CDR3 amino acids: CASSLRQGLDGYTF. CDR3 sequence (DNA): TGTGCCAGCAGCCTCCGACAGGGGCTTGATGGCTACACCTTC.

J is TRBJ2-2 and V is TRBV15; the D is unclear. Germline-derived CDR1 and CDR2 are LNHNV and YYDKDF (reference sequence). This CDR3 spans 14 amino acids. V lost 0 bases, J lost 3 bases, and 5 bases lay in between. CDR3 loop: CATSRDFYTGELFF. In nucleotides, the CDR3 is TGTGCCACCAGCAGAGATTTCTACACCGGGGAGCTGTTTTTT.

This clone was counted only a few times. The V call is TRBV9, the J call TRBJ1-2; no firm D call. CDR1 and CDR2 from the germline V gene are SGDLS and YYNGEE. The CDR3 length is 11 residues. V shed 4 bases and J shed 3 bases, with 4 bases lying between them. The DNA for the CDR3 is TGTGCCAGCAGCAGACACTATGGCTACACCTTC. Its protein product is CASSRHYGYTF. The full variable domain, completed using reference TRBV9 and TRBJ1-2, is DSGVTQTPKHLITATGQRVTLRCSPRSGDLSVYWYQQSLDQGLQFLIQYYNGEERAKGNILERFSAQQFPDLHSELNLSSLELGDSALYFCASSRHYGYTFGSGTRLTVV.

V is TRBV7-9 and J is TRBJ2-5, with D maybe TRBD1 (6 bases). CDR1 and CDR2 (germline): SEHNR, FQNEAQ (reference sequence). Trimming cost V 3 bases and J 2 bases, with 13 bases left between them. This CDR3 is built from 15 residues. This chain's CDR3 is CASSLDRWSQETQYF. The CDR3 nucleotides read TGTGCCAGCAGCTTGGACAGATGGAGTCAAGAGACCCAGTACTTC. Using reference TRBV7-9 and TRBJ2-5 for the parts outside the CDR3, the full variable domain is DTGVSQNPRHKITKRGQNVTFRCDPISEHNRLYWYRQTLGQGPEFLTYFQNEAQLEKSRLLSDRFSAERPKGSFSTLEIQRTEQGDSAMYLCASSLDRWSQETQYFGPGTRLLVL.

V gene TRBV7-2 combines with J gene TRBJ1-5; 10 positions agree with TRBD1. Per germline, CDR1 SGHTA and CDR2 FQGNSA. V lost 5 bases to trimming and J lost 5 bases; unmatched junction nucleotides: 3. The CDR3 covers 14 residues. CDR3 in amino acids: CASSLGQGDQPQHF. Written as DNA, the CDR3 is TGTGCCAGCAGCCTTGGACAGGGGGATCAGCCCCAGCATTTT.

The gene calls are TRBV2 and TRBJ2-7; D is ambiguous. The CDR3 totals 11 residues. Germline V gives CDR1 SNHLY, CDR2 FYNNEI. V lost 2 bases to trimming and J lost 6 bases, with 5 bases between them. The CDR3 DNA sequence: TGTGCCAGCAGTGAATCTGCCGAGCAGTACTTC. It is translated as CASSESAEQYF. The full variable domain, rest sourced from reference TRBV2 and TRBJ2-7, is EPEVTQTPSHQVTQMGQEVILRCVPISNHLYFYWYRQILGQKVEFLVSFYNNEISEKSEIFDDQFSVERPDGSNFTLKIRSTKLEDSAMYFCASSESAEQYFGPGTRLTVT.

This chain links TRBV5-1 with TRBJ2-5; D might be TRBD1 (6 bases). This CDR3 region has 14 residues. Germline V gives CDR1 SGHRS, CDR2 YFSETQ. With 3 bases removed from V and 8 bases from J, the gap between germline ends came to 17 bases. CDR3 amino acids: CASSSANGQSTQYF. For the CDR3, the DNA is TGCGCCAGCAGCTCAGCTAACGGACAGTCAACCCAGTACTTC.

The rearrangement joins TRBV5-1 to TRBJ2-2, with a weak D call TRBD1 (5 bases). This CDR3 has 15 amino acids. The V end was cut by 2 bases, the J end by 0 bases, with 8 bases between. Germline values: CDR1 SGHRS, CDR2 YFSETQ. The CDR3 loop reads CASSLGHPNTGELFF. In DNA, the CDR3 is TGCGCCAGCAGCTTAGGACACCCGAACACCGGGGAGCTGTTTTTT.

The V and J genes are TRBV10-2 and TRBJ1-1; D perhaps matches TRBD1 (6 bases). The CDR3 loop spans 15 amino acids. Germline-derived CDR1 and CDR2 are WSHSY and SAAADI. V lost 4 bases and J lost 5, with 17 bases in between. This chain's CDR3 is CASSGSTGRTTEAFF. As DNA, the CDR3 is TGCGCCAGCAGTGGCAGCACAGGGCGGACGACTGAAGCTTTCTTT.

The chain links TRBV25-1 to TRBJ1-1; D unresolved. Germline V gives CDR1 MGHDK, CDR2 SYGVNS. The V end lost 3 bases, the J end lost 1 base, and 6 bases lay between the germline ends. The CDR3 contains 13 residues. CDR3: CASSDLGNTEAFF. The CDR3 bases are TGTGCCAGCAGTGACCTGGGGAACACTGAAGCTTTCTTT. The full variable domain, with the rest looked up from reference TRBV25-1 and TRBJ1-1, is EADIYQTPRYLVIGTGKKITLECSQTMGHDKMYWYQQDPGMELHLIHYSYGVNSTEKGDLSSESTVSRIRTEHFPLTLESARPSHTSQYLCASSDLGNTEAFFGQGTRLTVV.

The genes are TRBV5-6 and TRBJ2-7, with a tentative D call TRBD1 (6 bases). V was cut by 9 bases and J by 0 bases, with 16 bases left in between. CDR1 is SGHDT and CDR2 is YYEEEE in the germline V gene. The CDR3 consists of 14 residues. In nucleotides, the CDR3 is TGTGCCACCCAACAGGGCATTGGCTCCTACGAGCAGTACTTC. It translates to CATQQGIGSYEQYF. The whole variable domain, filled in from reference TRBV5-6 and TRBJ2-7, reads DAGVTQSPTHLIKTRGQQVTLRCSPKSGHDTVSWYQQALGQGPQFIFQYYEEEERQRGNFPDRFSGHQFPNYSSELNVNALLLGDSALYLCATQQGIGSYEQYFGPGTRLTVT.

CDR3 nucleotide sequence: TGTGCCAGCAGTTACAAGGGGATGGGTGAAAAACTGTTTTTT. Translated: CASSYKGMGEKLFF. The chain carries TRBV6-5 and TRBJ1-4, with a tentative D call TRBD1 (5 bases). Germline loops: CDR1 MNHEY, CDR2 SVGAGI. CDR3 length: 14 residues. Trimming cost V 2 bases and J 7 bases, with 11 bases left between them.

V is TRBV30 and J is TRBJ1-6; 7 positions match TRBD1. Unmatched junction bases numbered 4, after V lost 3 bases and J lost 8 bases. This CDR3 region has 13 residues. Germline lookup yields CDR1 GTSNPN and CDR2 SVGIG (reference sequence). CDR3 region: CAWRAGTDSPLHF. CDR3 in DNA: TGTGCCTGGAGGGCCGGGACAGATTCACCCCTCCACTTT.

The chain joins TRBV9 to TRBJ2-3; a weak D match, TRBD1 (6 bases). The germline gives CDR1 SGDLS, CDR2 YYNGEE. Trimming pared 0 bases from V and 3 bases from J, leaving 11 bases between. The CDR3 length is 15 residues. As DNA, the CDR3 is TGTGCCAGCAGCGTAGAACAGGGTAAAACAGATACGCAGTATTTT. Encoded protein: CASSVEQGKTDTQYF.

V is TRBV6-5 and J is TRBJ2-6, with D maybe TRBD1 (6 bases). Trimming removed 6 bases from V and 3 bases from J, with 12 bases in between. In germline, CDR1 is MNHEY, CDR2 SVGAGI. The CDR3 contains 15 residues. The CDR3 loop is CASRPQGFGANVLTF. As DNA, the CDR3 is TGTGCCAGCAGACCACAGGGCTTTGGGGCCAACGTCCTGACTTTC.

Remarks on this clone: Other DNA sequences in this specimen translate into the identical CDR3. The chain combines TRBV25-1 with TRBJ2-6; a possible D gene is TRBD1 (6 bases). Trimming removed 8 bases from V and 2 bases from J, with 7 bases in between. CDR1 is MGHDK and CDR2 is SYGVNS in the germline V gene. This CDR3 is 13 amino acids long. The CDR3 nucleotides read TGTGCCAGCTCAGGGGCTGGGGCCAACGTCCTGACTTTC. Its protein product is CASSGAGANVLTF.

There are a few counts of this clone. V is TRBV30 and J is TRBJ2-1; TRBD1 is a possible D gene (8 bases). Germline CDR1 GTSNPN, CDR2 SVGIG (reference sequence). Trimming took 3 bases from V and 2 from J, leaving 20 bases between them. CDR3 length: 17 amino acids. The CDR3 loop is CAWRTGTTGGAYNEQFF. CDR3 coding DNA: TGTGCCTGGAGAACGGGGACAACAGGGGGGGCCTACAATGAGCAGTTCTTC.

The chain uses TRBV25-1 and TRBJ1-2, with 7 bases aligning to TRBD1. The CDR3 spans 12 residues. CDR1 MGHDK and CDR2 SYGVNS come from the germline V gene. After removal of 6 bases from V and 8 bases from J, the junction contained 6 bases not matched to a gene. CDR3 bases: TGTGCCAGCAGCCCGACAGGGAGCGGCTACACCTTC. Translation gives CASSPTGSGYTF.

This clone was observed a few times. The chain has TRBV30 and TRBJ2-2; D not certain. Trimming left V 3 bases short and J 6 bases short, with 8 bases between. Germline V gene lookup returns CDR1 GTSNPN and CDR2 SVGIG (reference sequence). This CDR3 has 12 amino acids. CDR3 sequence (DNA): TGTGCCTGGAGCGCTATCCCCGGGGAGCTGTTTTTT. This translates into CAWSAIPGELFF.

This clone was detected only a few times. The CDR3 nucleotides read TGTGCCAGCAGCCTAGAACGGCTAGGGACGCAGTATTTT. It codes for CASSLERLGTQYF. The chain combines TRBV7-2 with TRBJ2-3; D is undetermined. Germline CDR1 reads SGHTA; CDR2 reads FQGNSA. The CDR3 is 13 residues long. V gave up 5 bases and J gave up 9 bases, with 15 bases separating them. The variable domain in full, with the rest retrieved from reference TRBV7-2 and TRBJ2-3, is GAGVSQSPSNKVTEKGKDVELRCDPISGHTALYWYRQSLGQGLEFLIYFQGNSAPDKSGLPSDRFSAERTGGSVSTLTIQRTQQEDSAVYLCASSLERLGTQYFGPGTRLTVL.